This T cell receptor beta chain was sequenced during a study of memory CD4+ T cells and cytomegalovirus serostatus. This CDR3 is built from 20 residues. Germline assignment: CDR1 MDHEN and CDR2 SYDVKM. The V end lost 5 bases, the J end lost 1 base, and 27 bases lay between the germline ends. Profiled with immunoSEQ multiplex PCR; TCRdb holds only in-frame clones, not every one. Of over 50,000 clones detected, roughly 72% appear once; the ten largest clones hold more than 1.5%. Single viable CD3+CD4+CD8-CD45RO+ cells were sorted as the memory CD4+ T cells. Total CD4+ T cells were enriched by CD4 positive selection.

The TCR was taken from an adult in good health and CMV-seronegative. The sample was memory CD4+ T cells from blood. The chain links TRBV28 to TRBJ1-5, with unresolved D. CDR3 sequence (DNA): TGTGCCAGCAGTGTAGTCTCGGGTCATTTGCGGATGGGGAGCAATCAGCCCCAGCATTTT. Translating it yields CASSVVSGHLRMGSNQPQHF.